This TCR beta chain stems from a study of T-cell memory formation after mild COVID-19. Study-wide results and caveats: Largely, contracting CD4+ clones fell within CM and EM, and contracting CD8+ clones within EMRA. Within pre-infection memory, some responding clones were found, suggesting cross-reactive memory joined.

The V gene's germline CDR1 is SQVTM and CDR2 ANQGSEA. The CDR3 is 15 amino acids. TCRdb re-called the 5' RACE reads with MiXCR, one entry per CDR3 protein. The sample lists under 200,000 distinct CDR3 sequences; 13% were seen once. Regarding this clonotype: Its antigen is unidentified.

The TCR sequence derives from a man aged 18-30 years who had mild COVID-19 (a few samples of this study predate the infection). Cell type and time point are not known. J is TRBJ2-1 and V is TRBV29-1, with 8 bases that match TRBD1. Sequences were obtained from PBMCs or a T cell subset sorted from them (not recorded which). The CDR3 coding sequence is TGCACCGCCCAAGCCGGGACAGGAGGTTACAATGAGCAGTTCTTC. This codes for CTAQAGTGGYNEQFF.